One and the same sample provided the 11 T cell receptor beta chains below, sequenced in a study of T cell responses to AZD1222 COVID-19 vaccine. Clones were sequenced by immunoSEQ multiplex PCR, and TCRdb holds only the in-frame ones, with some missing. The data show roughly 150,000 clones, 90% seen once. The source material was peripheral blood, sampled 28 days after the second AZD1222 dose. Receptor source: an adult who received the AZD1222 COVID-19 vaccine.

This chain uses TRBV6-5 with TRBJ1-5, with D possibly being TRBD1 (5 bases). Per germline, CDR1 MNHEY and CDR2 SVGAGI. V was shortened by 6 bases and J by 3 bases, with 9 bases between the two germline ends. The CDR3 consists of 13 residues. The CDR3 nucleotides read TGTGCCAGCAGGTTCAGGGTCAATCAGCCCCAGCATTTT. Its translation: CASRFRVNQPQHF.

The CDR3 sequence: CASSYSGSSGNTIYF. The CDR3 DNA is TGTGCCAGCAGTTACTCAGGCAGCTCTGGAAACACCATATATTTT. J is TRBJ1-3 and V is TRBV6-2 or TRBV6-3; D is uncertain. The CDR3 covers 15 residues. V lost 0 bases and J lost 0, with 6 bases in between. Germline lookup yields CDR1 MNHEY and CDR2 SVGEGT.

The V and J genes are TRBV5-8 and TRBJ1-1, with TRBD1 matching 7 bases. V shed 4 bases, J shed 1 base, and the junction held 4 bases outside the gene matches. The length of the CDR3 is 14 residues. From germline, CDR1 is SGHTS and CDR2 YDEGEE. CDR3 protein: CASSRQGGNTEAFF. The CDR3 coding sequence is TGTGCCAGCAGCCGACAGGGAGGGAACACTGAAGCTTTCTTT.

The rearrangement uses TRBV5-5 and TRBJ1-3; D is uncertain. Deletions cut 1 base from V and 0 bases from J, with 11 bases between. Germline CDR1 and CDR2: SGHKS and YYEKEE (reference sequence). The CDR3 runs to 16 residues. CDR3 nucleotide sequence: TGTGCCAGCAGCTTGTATTTACTCGACTCTGGAAACACCATATATTTT. Encoded protein: CASSLYLLDSGNTIYF.

The CDR3 reads CAISPDRRSYEQYF. CDR3 DNA sequence: TGTGCCATCAGTCCAGACAGGAGATCCTACGAGCAGTACTTC. The V call is TRBV10-3, the J call TRBJ2-7; D is possibly TRBD1 (6 bases). The V and J ends lost 5 bases and 1 base respectively, with 12 bases between them. The CDR3 consists of 14 residues. Germline V gene lookup returns CDR1 ENHRY and CDR2 SYGVKD.

This clone was detected once. This rearrangement joins TRBV30 to TRBJ2-7; tentative D call: TRBD1 (6 bases). CDR3 length: 13 residues. Germline V gene lookup returns CDR1 GTSNPN and CDR2 SVGIG (reference sequence). Trimming shortened V by 1 base and J by 3 bases, and 10 bases separated the two germline ends. CDR3 amino acids: CAWSEGHYYEQYF. The CDR3 nucleotides are TGTGCCTGGAGTGAGGGACACTACTACGAGCAGTACTTC.

The rearrangement joins TRBV4-2 to TRBJ2-1; D not resolved. The germline CDR1 and CDR2 sequences are LGHNA and YNFKEQ. The V end was cut by 0 bases, the J end by 0 bases, with 12 bases between. The CDR3 spans 17 residues. The CDR3 here is CASSQESGPSSYNEQFF. The DNA for the CDR3 is TGTGCCAGCAGCCAAGAATCTGGCCCAAGCTCCTACAATGAGCAGTTCTTC.

This clone was detected once. CDR3 loop: CATSRAARARMGGYTF. CDR3 nucleotides: TGTGCCACCAGCAGAGCGGCCAGGGCGAGGATGGGCGGCTACACCTTC. V is TRBV15 and J is TRBJ1-2; tentatively, D is TRBD1 (5 bases). This CDR3 spans 16 amino acids. The germline CDR1 and CDR2 sequences are LNHNV and YYDKDF (reference sequence). V lost 1 base, J lost 8 bases, and 20 bases lay in between.

This chain joins TRBV11-1 and TRBJ1-2, with 7 bases fitting TRBD1. Trimming took 5 bases from V and 0 from J; bases not matched to a gene: 6. The germline CDR1 and CDR2 sequences are SGHAT and FQDESV (reference sequence). This CDR3 region has 15 residues. CDR3 amino acids: CASSTRQGANYGYTF. The CDR3 bases are TGTGCCAGCAGCACCAGACAGGGCGCTAACTATGGCTACACCTTC.

The chain has TRBV12-3 or TRBV12-4 and TRBJ2-7; D is ambiguous. Between the trimmed V and J ends, which lost 6 bases and 3 bases, there was a span of 9 bases. The CDR3 length is 12 residues. The CDR3 loop is CASSRNFYEQYF. For the CDR3, the DNA is TGTGCCAGCAGCCGGAACTTCTACGAGCAGTACTTC.

V usage is TRBV30 and J usage is TRBJ1-3, with D hard to call. The V end lost 5 bases, the J end lost 2 bases, and 13 bases lay between the germline ends. CDR3 size: 14 residues. Germline loops: CDR1 GTSNPN, CDR2 SVGIG (reference sequence). The CDR3 DNA reads as TGTGCCTGGGCCCTCCCCCATGCTGGAAACACCATATATTTT. Translating gives CAWALPHAGNTIYF. The entire variable domain, with the rest obtained from reference TRBV30 and TRBJ1-3, is as follows: SQTIHQWPATLVQPVGSPLSLECTVEGTSNPNLYWYRQAAGRGLQLLFYSVGIGQISSEVPQNLSASRPQDRQFILSSKKLLLSDSGFYLCAWALPHAGNTIYFGEGSWLTVV.